The clone carrying this TCR beta chain was seen more than once but under ten times. Its antigen is not identified. The data are from a study of response to subunit inactivated influenza vaccine. Study-level findings and limits: Authors suggested each seasonal flu vaccination may recruit only limited numbers of new T cells.

Via MiXCR, TCRdb re-called the RT-PCR reads, giving one row per CDR3 protein. The table records approximately 170,000 distinct CDR3 sequences, 13% to 15% of them present only once. The CDR3 loop spans 16 amino acids. V gave up 2 bases and J gave up 2 bases; unmatched junction bases: 10. Germline values: CDR1 DFQATT, CDR2 SNEGSKA (reference sequence). The chain employs TRBV20-1 and TRBJ2-3; 7 bases match TRBD2. The sequences come from CD8+ T cells sorted from PBMCs, collected more than 4 days after vaccination. This TCR came from a man aged 50 to 60 who received an inactivated influenza vaccine. The DNA for the CDR3 is TGCAGTGCTAGAAGACTAGCAGGGATCTCCACAGATACGCAGTATTTT. It specifies CSARRLAGISTDTQYF.